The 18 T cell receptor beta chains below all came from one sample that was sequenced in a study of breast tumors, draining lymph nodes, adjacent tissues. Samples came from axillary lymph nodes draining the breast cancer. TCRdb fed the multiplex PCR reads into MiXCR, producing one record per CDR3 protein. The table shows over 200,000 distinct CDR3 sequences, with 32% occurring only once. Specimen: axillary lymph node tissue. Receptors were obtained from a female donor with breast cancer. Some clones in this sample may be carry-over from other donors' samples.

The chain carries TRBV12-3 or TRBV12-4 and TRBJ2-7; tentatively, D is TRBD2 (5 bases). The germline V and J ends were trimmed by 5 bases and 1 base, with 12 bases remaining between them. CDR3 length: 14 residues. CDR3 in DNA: TGTGCCAGCAGTGCTTGGGGAGAGTCCTACGAGCAGTACTTC. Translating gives CASSAWGESYEQYF.

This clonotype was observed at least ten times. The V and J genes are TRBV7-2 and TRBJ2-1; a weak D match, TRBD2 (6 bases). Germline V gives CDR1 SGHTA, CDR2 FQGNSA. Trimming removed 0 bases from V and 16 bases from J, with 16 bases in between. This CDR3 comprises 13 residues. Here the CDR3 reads CASSLALRRGHFF. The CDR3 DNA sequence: TGTGCCAGCAGCTTAGCGCTAAGGCGGGGCCACTTCTTC.

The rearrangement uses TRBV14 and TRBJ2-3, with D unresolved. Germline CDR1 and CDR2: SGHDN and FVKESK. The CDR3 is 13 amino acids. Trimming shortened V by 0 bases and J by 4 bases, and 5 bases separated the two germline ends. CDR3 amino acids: CASSQDYADTQYF. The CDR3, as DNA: TGTGCCAGCAGCCAAGACTACGCAGATACGCAGTATTTT.

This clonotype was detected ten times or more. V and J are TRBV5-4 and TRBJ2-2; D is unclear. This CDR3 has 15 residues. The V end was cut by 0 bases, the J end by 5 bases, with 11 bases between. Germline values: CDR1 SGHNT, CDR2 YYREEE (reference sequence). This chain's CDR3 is CASSLGAVKTGELFF. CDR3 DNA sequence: TGTGCCAGCAGCTTGGGGGCTGTGAAGACCGGGGAGCTGTTTTTT.

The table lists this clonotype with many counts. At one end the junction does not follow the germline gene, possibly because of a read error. CDR3 protein: CASKLERGLAGREPQYF. DNA of the CDR3: TGTGCCAGCAAGCTAGAGAGGGGGCTAGCGGGAAGAGAGCCCCAGTACTTC. The rearrangement links TRBV7-9 to TRBJ2-5, with TRBD2 matching 9 bases. Germline CDR1 is SEHNR and CDR2 is FQNEAQ (reference sequence). The CDR3 contains 17 residues. The full variable domain, rest sourced from reference TRBV7-9 and TRBJ2-5, is DTGVSQNPRHKITKRGQNVTFRCDPISEHNRLYWYRQTLGQGPEFLTYFQNEAQLEKSRLLSDRFSAERPKGSFSTLEIQRTEQGDSAMYLCASKLERGLAGREPQYFGPGTRLLVL.

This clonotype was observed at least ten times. The CDR3 here is CASSLVQGAYNEQFF. CDR3 DNA sequence: TGTGCCAGCAGCTTGGTTCAGGGGGCGTACAATGAGCAGTTCTTC. The chain is built from TRBV7-9 and TRBJ2-1; 8 nucleotides match TRBD1. Germline trimming cut 3 bases from V and 4 bases from J; bases unmatched to any gene: 5. CDR1 is SEHNR, CDR2 FQNEAQ, per germline (reference sequence). CDR3 length: 15 amino acids.

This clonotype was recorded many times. For the CDR3, the DNA is TGCGCCAGCACCGGCGGGGTCGAGCAGTACTTC. Its translation is CASTGGVEQYF. The rearrangement links TRBV5-1 to TRBJ2-7; D possibly corresponds to TRBD2 (6 bases). The germline V gene has CDR1 SGHRS and CDR2 YFSETQ. The CDR3 has 11 amino acids. The germline V and J ends were trimmed by 6 bases and 6 bases, with 10 bases remaining between them. Complete variable domain (other parts from reference TRBV5-1 and TRBJ2-7): KAGVTQTPRYLIKTRGQQVTLSCSPISGHRSVSWYQQTPGQGLQFLFEYFSETQRNKGNFPGRFSGRQFSNSRSEMNVSTLELGDSALYLCASTGGVEQYFGPGTRLTVT.

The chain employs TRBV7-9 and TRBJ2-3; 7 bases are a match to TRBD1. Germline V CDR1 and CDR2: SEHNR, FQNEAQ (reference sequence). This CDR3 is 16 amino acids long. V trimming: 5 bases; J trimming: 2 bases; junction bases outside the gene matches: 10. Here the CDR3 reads CASSPRGGRITDTQYF. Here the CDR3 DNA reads TGTGCCAGCAGCCCCCGAGGGGGCCGGATCACAGATACGCAGTATTTT.

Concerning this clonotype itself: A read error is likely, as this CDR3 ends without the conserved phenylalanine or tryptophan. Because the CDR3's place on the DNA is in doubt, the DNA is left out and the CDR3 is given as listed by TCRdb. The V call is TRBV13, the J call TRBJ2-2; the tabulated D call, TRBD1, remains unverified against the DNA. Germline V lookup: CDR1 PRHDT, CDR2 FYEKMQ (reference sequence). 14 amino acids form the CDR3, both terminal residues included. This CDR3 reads CASGRQANTGELRI.

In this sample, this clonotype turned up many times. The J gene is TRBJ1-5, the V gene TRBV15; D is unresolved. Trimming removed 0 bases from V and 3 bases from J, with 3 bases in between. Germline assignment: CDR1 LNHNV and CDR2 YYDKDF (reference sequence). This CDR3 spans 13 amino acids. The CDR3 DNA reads TGTGCCACCAGCAGAGACCACAATCAGCCCCAGCATTTT. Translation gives CATSRDHNQPQHF.

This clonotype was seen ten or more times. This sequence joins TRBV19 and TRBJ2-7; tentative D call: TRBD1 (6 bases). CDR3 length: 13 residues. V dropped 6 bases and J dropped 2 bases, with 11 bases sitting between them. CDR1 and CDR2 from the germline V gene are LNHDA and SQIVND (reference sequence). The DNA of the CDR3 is TGTGCCAGTAGGGAGACAGGAGCCTACGAGCAGTACTTC. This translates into CASRETGAYEQYF.

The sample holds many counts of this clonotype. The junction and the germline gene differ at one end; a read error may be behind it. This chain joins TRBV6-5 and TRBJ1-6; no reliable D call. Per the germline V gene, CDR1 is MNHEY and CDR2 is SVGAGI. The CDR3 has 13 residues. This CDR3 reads CASSHSPWSPLHF. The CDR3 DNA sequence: TGTGCCAGCAGTCACTCACCCTGGTCACCCCTCCACTTT.

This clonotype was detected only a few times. Here the CDR3 reads CASSVAGRKSSYEQYF. The CDR3 DNA reads as TGCGCCAGCAGTGTAGCAGGGAGGAAAAGCTCCTACGAGCAGTACTTC. The chain carries TRBV10-1 and TRBJ2-7, with a tentative D call TRBD2 (6 bases). The CDR3 covers 16 residues. The germline gives CDR1 WNHNN, CDR2 SYGVQD (reference sequence). Between the trimmed V and J ends, which lost 4 bases and 0 bases, there was a span of 16 bases.

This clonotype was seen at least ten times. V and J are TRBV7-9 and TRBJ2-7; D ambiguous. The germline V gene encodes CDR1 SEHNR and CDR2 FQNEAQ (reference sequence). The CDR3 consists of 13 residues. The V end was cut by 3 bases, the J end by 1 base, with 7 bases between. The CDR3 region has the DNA TGTGCCAGCAGCTTTTTCCCTTCCTACGAGCAGTACTTC. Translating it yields CASSFFPSYEQYF.

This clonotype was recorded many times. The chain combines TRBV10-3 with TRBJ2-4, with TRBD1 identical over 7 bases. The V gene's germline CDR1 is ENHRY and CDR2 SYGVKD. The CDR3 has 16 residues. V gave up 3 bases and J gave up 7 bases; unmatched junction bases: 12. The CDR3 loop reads CAISEGQAGGGNIQYF. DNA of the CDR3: TGTGCCATCAGTGAAGGGCAGGCAGGGGGTGGGAACATTCAGTACTTC.

The CDR3 sequence: CASSIVGTTGNEKLFF. CDR3 coding DNA: TGTGCCAGTAGTATAGTGGGGACTACAGGGAATGAAAAACTGTTTTTT. The rearrangement uses TRBV19 and TRBJ1-4, with D tentatively TRBD1 (6 bases). CDR3 length: 16 residues. Germline V CDR1 and CDR2: LNHDA, SQIVND (reference sequence). V was trimmed by 1 base and J by 5 bases, leaving 14 bases between them.

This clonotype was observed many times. The CDR3 loop reads CASSEGRANYGYTF. The CDR3 bases are TGTGCCAGCAGTGAAGGCAGAGCTAACTATGGCTACACCTTC. The chain links TRBV6-1 to TRBJ1-2, with no clear D. With 1 base removed from V and 0 bases from J, the gap between germline ends came to 6 bases. This CDR3 is built from 14 residues. Germline V gene sequence: CDR1 MNHNS, CDR2 SASEGT.

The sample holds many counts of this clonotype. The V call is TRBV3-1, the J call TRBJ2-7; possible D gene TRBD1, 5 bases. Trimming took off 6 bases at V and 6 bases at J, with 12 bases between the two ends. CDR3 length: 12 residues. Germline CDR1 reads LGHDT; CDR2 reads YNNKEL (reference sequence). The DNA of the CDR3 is TGTGCCAGCAGAAAAGGGGTTGGCGAGCAGTACTTC. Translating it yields CASRKGVGEQYF.